The present TCR beta chain was sequenced within a study of cytomegalovirus exposure and HLA in healthy donors. General observations from the study: Presence/absence analyses assumed roughly uniform sequencing depth across donors.

Use of 60 Vbeta and 13 Jbeta primers characterized the PCR. TCRdb's copy holds only in-frame clones and misses some; the assay was immunoSEQ multiplex PCR. Of roughly 130,000 clones listed, around 82% are singletons. Comment on this clone: Its target is unknown.

CDR3 length equals 13 residues. Germline CDR1 SGHTS, CDR2 YDEGEE. V lost 5 bases to trimming and J lost 4 bases; unmatched junction nucleotides: 5. The rearrangement uses TRBV5-8 and TRBJ2-5; TRBD1 agrees at 7 bases. This receptor was identified in a male donor in good health and CMV-seropositive. The sample consisted of PBMCs. The DNA of the CDR3 is TGTGCCAGCAGTTATGGACAGGTAGAGACCCAGTACTTC. Encoded protein: CASSYGQVETQYF.